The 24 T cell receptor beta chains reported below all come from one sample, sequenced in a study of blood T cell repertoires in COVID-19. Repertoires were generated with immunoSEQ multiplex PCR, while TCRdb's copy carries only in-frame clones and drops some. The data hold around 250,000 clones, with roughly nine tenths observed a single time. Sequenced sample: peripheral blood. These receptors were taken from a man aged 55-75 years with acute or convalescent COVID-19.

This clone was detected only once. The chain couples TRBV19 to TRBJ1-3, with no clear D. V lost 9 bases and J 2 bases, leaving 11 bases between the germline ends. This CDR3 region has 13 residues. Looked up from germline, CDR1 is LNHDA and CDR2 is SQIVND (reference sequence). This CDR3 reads CASRQVAGNTIYF. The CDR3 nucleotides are TGTGCCAGCCGACAAGTGGCTGGAAACACCATATATTTT.

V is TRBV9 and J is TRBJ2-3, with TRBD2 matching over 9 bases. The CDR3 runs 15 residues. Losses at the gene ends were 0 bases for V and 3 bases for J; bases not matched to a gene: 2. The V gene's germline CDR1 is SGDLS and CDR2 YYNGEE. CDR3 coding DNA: TGTGCCAGCAGCGTAGGCGGGGGGGGAACAGATACGCAGTATTTT. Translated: CASSVGGGGTDTQYF. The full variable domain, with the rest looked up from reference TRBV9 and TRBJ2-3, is DSGVTQTPKHLITATGQRVTLRCSPRSGDLSVYWYQQSLDQGLQFLIQYYNGEERAKGNILERFSAQQFPDLHSELNLSSLELGDSALYFCASSVGGGGTDTQYFGPGTRLTVL.

CDR3 sequence (DNA): TGTGCCAGCAGTGACACTCTGGGCGGCTACACCTTC. Amino acids: CASSDTLGGYTF. The J gene is TRBJ1-2, the V gene TRBV6-1, with no clear D. The CDR3 has 12 amino acids. V lost 3 bases and J lost 8, with 10 bases in between. Looked up from germline, CDR1 is MNHNS and CDR2 is SASEGT.

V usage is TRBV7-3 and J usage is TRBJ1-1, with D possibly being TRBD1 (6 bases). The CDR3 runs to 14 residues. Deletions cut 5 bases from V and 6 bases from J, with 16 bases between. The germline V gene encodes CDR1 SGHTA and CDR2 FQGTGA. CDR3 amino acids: CASSEQGDLSEAFF. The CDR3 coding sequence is TGTGCCAGCAGCGAACAGGGTGACCTGTCTGAAGCTTTCTTT.

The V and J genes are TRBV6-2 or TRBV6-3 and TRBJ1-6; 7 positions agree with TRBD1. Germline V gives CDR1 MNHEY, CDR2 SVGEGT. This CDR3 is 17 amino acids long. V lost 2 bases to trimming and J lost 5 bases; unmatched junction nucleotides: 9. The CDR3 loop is CASSYPKTGTDNSPLHF. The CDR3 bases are TGTGCCAGCAGTTACCCAAAAACCGGGACAGATAATTCACCCCTCCACTTT.

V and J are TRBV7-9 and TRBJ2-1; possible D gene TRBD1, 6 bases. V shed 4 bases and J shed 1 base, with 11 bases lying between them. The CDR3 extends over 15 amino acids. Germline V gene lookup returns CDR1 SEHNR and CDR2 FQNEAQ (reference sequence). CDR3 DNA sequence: TGTGCCAGCAGCTACCGAACAGGGTCCTACAATGAGCAGTTCTTC. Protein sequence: CASSYRTGSYNEQFF.

This CDR3 reads CASTKTSGPYEQYF. CDR3 DNA: TGTGCCAGCACAAAGACTAGCGGGCCATACGAGCAGTACTTC. J is TRBJ2-7 and V is TRBV2; TRBD2 aligns across 10 bases. Germline loops: CDR1 SNHLY, CDR2 FYNNEI. Losses at the gene ends were 7 bases for V and 4 bases for J; bases not matched to a gene: 7. The CDR3 is made up of 14 amino acids.

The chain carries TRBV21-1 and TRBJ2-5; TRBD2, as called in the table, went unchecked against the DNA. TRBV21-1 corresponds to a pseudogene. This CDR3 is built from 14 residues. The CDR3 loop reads CASSKYSGKETQYF. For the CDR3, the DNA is TGTGCCAGCAGCAAATATAGCGGGAAAGAGACCCAGTACTTC.

The CDR3 DNA follows: TGTGCCAGCAGCCACAGGGGGCAAGCTTTCTTT. Amino acid sequence: CASSHRGQAFF. The V and J genes are TRBV11-3 and TRBJ1-1; 9 bases align to TRBD1. The V and J ends lost 5 bases and 9 bases, in that order; junction bases with no gene match: 1. In germline, CDR1 is SGHNT, CDR2 YENEEA. The CDR3 length is 11 residues.

Here the CDR3 reads CASSTQGLNTEAFF. The CDR3 nucleotides read TGTGCCAGCAGTACCCAGGGCCTGAACACTGAAGCTTTCTTT. This chain links TRBV6-5 with TRBJ1-1, with a weak D call TRBD1 (5 bases). The V end lost 5 bases, the J end lost 0 bases, and 10 bases lay between the germline ends. Germline V CDR1 and CDR2: MNHEY, SVGAGI. The CDR3 loop spans 14 amino acids.

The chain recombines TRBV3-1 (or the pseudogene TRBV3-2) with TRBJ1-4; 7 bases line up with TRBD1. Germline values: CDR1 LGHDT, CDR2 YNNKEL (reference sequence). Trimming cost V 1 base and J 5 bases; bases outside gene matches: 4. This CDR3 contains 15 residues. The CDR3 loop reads CASSQAGQQNEKLFF. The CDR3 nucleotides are TGTGCCAGCAGCCAAGCGGGACAGCAAAATGAAAAACTGTTTTTT.

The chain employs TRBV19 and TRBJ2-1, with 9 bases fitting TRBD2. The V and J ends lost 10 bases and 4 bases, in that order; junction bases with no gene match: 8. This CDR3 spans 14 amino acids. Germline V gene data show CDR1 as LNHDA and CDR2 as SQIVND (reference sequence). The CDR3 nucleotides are TGTGCCACCAAGCTAGCGGGGACATACAATGAGCAGTTCTTC. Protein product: CATKLAGTYNEQFF.

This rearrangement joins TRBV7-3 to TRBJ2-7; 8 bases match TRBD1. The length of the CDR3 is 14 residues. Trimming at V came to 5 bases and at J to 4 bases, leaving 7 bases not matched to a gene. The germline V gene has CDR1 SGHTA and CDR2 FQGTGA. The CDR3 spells CASSPRGTGYEQYF. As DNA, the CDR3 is TGTGCCAGCAGCCCACGCGGGACAGGTTACGAGCAGTACTTC.

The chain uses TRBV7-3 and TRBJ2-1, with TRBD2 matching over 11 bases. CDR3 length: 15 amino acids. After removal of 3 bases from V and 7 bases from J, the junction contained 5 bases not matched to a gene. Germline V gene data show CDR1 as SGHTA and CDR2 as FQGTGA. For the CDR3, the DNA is TGTGCCAGCAGCTTGCCGACTAGCGGGGTGAATGAGCAGTTCTTC. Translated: CASSLPTSGVNEQFF.

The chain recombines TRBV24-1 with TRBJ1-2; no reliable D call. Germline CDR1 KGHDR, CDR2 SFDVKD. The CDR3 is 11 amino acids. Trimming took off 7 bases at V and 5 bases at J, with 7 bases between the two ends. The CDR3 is CATSTEYGYTF. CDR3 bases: TGTGCCACCAGCACAGAGTATGGCTACACCTTC.

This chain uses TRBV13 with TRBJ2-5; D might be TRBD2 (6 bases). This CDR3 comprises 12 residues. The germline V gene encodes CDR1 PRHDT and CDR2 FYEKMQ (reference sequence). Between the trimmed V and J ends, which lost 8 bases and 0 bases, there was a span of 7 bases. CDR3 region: CASGGYQETQYF. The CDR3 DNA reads TGTGCCAGCGGGGGGTACCAAGAGACCCAGTACTTC.

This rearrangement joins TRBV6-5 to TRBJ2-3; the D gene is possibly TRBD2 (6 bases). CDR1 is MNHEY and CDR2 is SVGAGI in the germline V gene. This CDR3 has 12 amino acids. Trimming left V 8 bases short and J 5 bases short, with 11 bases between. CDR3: CASGTGGDTQYF. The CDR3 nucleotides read TGTGCCAGCGGAACCGGGGGAGATACGCAGTATTTT.

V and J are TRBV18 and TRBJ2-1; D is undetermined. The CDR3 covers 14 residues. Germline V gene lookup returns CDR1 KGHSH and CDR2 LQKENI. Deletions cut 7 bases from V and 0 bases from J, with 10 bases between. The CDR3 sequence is CASFQDSSYNEQFF. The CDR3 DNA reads TGTGCCAGCTTCCAGGATAGCTCCTACAATGAGCAGTTCTTC.

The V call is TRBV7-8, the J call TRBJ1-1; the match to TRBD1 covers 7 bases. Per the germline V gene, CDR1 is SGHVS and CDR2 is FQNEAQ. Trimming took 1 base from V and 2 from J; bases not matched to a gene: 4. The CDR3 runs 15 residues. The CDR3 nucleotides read TGTGCCAGCAGCTTAGTTAGGGGGCCCAACACTGAAGCTTTCTTT. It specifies CASSLVRGPNTEAFF.

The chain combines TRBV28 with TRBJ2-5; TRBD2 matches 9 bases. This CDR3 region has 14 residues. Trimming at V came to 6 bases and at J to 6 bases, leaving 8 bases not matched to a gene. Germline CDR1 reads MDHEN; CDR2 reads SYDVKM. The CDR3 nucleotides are TGTGCCAGCAGCCGGAGGAGCGGGAGGAAGACCCAGTACTTC. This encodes CASSRRSGRKTQYF.

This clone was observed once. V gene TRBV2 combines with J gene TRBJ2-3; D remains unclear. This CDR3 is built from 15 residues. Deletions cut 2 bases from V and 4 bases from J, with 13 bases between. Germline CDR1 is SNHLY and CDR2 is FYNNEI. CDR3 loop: CASSESNIKSDTQYF. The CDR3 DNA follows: TGTGCCAGCAGTGAATCCAACATTAAGTCAGATACGCAGTATTTT.

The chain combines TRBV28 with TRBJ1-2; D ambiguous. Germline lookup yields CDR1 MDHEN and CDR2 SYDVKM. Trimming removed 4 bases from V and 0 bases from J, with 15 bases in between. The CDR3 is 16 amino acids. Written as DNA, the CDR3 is TGTGCCAGCAGTTCTTACAGATTGCAATCTAACTATGGCTACACCTTC. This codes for CASSSYRLQSNYGYTF.

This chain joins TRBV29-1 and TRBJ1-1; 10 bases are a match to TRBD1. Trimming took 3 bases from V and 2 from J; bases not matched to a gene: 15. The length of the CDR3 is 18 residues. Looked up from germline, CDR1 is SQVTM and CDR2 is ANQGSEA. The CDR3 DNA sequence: TGCAGCGTTGACGGCCAGGAGGGGACAGGGGTAGAAAACACTGAAGCTTTCTTT. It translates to CSVDGQEGTGVENTEAFF.

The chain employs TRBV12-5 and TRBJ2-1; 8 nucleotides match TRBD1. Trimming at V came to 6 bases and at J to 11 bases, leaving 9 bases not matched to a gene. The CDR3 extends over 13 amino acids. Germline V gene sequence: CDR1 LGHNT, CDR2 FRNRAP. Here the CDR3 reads CASGTGQGKQQFF. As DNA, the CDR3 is TGTGCTAGTGGCACAGGACAGGGAAAACAGCAGTTCTTC.